This TCR beta chain originates from a study of OX40 agonist ivuxolimab in advanced cancers. Overall study context: It was permissible to have had prior anti-PD-1, anti-PD-L1 or anti-CTLA-4 therapy, and approximately 41% had some. Three patients, one with hepatocellular carcinoma and two with cutaneous melanoma, responded partially. Study results and limitations: What antigens the expanded peripheral T cells recognized was never established.

With 7 bases clipped from V and 5 bases from J, the junction kept 11 bases outside the gene matches. From germline, CDR1 is MNHEY and CDR2 SVGAGI. The CDR3 is 15 amino acids. For this clone: Its antigen is undetermined.

Repertoires were generated with immunoSEQ multiplex PCR, while TCRdb's copy carries only in-frame clones and drops some. In the table there are tens of thousands of clones, around 90% of which are singletons. The V gene is TRBV6-5, the J gene TRBJ1-2, with 9 bases identical to TRBD1. Specimen: CD4+ or CD8+ T cells sorted from blood, collected in a trial of the OX40 agonist ivuxolimab. The sequence came from an adult with an advanced solid tumor such as melanoma, head and neck, liver or kidney cancer. The CDR3 region is CASTNRDRVRYGYTF. The CDR3 nucleotides are TGTGCCAGCACGAACCGGGACAGGGTGCGGTATGGCTACACCTTC.